This TCR beta chain was sequenced during a study of blood T cell repertoires in COVID-19. At the level of the study: The United States, Italy and Spain were the sources of the acute and convalescent COVID-19 samples. From T cells, B-cell-depleted T cells, or PBMCs came the material, which was cDNA or gDNA.

The germline V gene encodes CDR1 MDHEN and CDR2 SYDVKM. The CDR3 covers 13 residues. Trimming took 4 bases from V and 5 from J; bases not matched to a gene: 4. Authors' analysis steps: By means of reference gene primer amplification, nucleated cell counts were estimated. The assay was immunoSEQ multiplex PCR, and TCRdb's table has in-frame clones only and misses some. V and J calls plus clone size are reproduced from that table; the DNA served to infer D and trimming. The sample includes around 140,000 clones, 81% of them seen just once. This receptor was taken from a woman aged 60-70 years with active or convalescent COVID-19. The chain carries TRBV28 and TRBJ2-5; 7 nucleotides align to TRBD1. Sequencing used peripheral blood. The CDR3 sequence: CASSSQGLETQYF. In nucleotides, the CDR3 is TGTGCCAGCAGTTCACAGGGGCTGGAGACCCAGTACTTC.